These T cell receptor beta chains were read from a single sample in a study of CD8 T cells in ankylosing spondylitis. TCRdb re-analysed the 5' RACE reads in MiXCR, keeping a single row per CDR3 protein. The table includes more than 600,000 distinct CDR3 sequences, around 17% detected once. Sequencing was carried out using blood, either unsorted or a sorted T cell fraction (not recorded which). Receptors originate from a male donor with ankylosing spondylitis. Both conserved end residues are part of each CDR3. The order of the fields is clone size, J gene, D gene, V gene, CDR3 length, CDR3 protein, CDR3 DNA. The D gene is left open where the match is weak. Clone size appears in some rows only: once, few, many, or a class for an expanded clone.

- | TRBJ2-5 | TRBD1 | TRBV5-1 | 13 | CASRGTVQETQYF | TGCGCCAGCAGAGGGACAGTGCAAGAGACCCAGTACTTC
many | TRBJ1-1 | TRBD1 | TRBV5-1 | 13 | CASTEGQGTEAFF | TGCGCCAGCACCGAGGGACAGGGAACTGAAGCTTTCTTT
- | TRBJ2-3 | TRBD1 | TRBV7-8 | 16 | CASSLAWTGYTDTQYF | TGTGCCAGCAGCTTAGCCTGGACAGGCTACACAGATACGCAGTATTTT
- | TRBJ2-2 | - | TRBV3-1 | 12 | CASRPKGGELFF | TGTGCCAGCAGGCCGAAGGGCGGGGAGCTGTTTTTT
once | TRBJ1-6 | - | TRBV11-2 | 17 | CASGPLTGGIDNSPLHF | TGTGCCAGCGGACCCTTAACCGGAGGGATCGATAATTCACCCCTCCACTTT
- | TRBJ1-2 | - | TRBV7-8 | 13 | CASSFRVEYGYTF | TGTGCCAGCAGCTTCAGGGTAGAGTATGGCTACACCTTC
few | TRBJ1-5 | - | TRBV5-1 | 15 | CASSLAPGSVQPQHF | TGCGCCAGCAGCTTGGCCCCGGGGTCCGTTCAGCCCCAGCATTTT
- | TRBJ2-1 | - | TRBV28 | 12 | CASGQFRGEQFF | TGTGCCAGCGGCCAGTTTAGAGGTGAGCAGTTCTTC
many | TRBJ2-5 | - | TRBV20-1 | 10 | CSASQETQYF | TGCAGTGCTAGCCAAGAGACCCAGTACTTC
- | TRBJ1-2 | - | TRBV20-1 | 14 | CSAREWGDPTGYTF | TGCAGTGCTAGAGAATGGGGGGATCCGACTGGCTACACCTTC
- | TRBJ2-2 | TRBD1 | TRBV28 | 14 | CASTDRGYTGELFF | TGTGCCAGCACCGACAGGGGCTACACCGGGGAGCTGTTTTTT
- | TRBJ2-3 | TRBD2 | TRBV20-1 | 17 | CSAHRLAGGQTTDTQYF | TGCAGTGCTCACCGACTAGCGGGGGGCCAAACCACAGATACGCAGTATTTT
few | TRBJ1-5 | - | TRBV4-1 | 15 | CASSQGDGWGQPQHF | TGCGCCAGCAGCCAAGGGGATGGTTGGGGGCAGCCCCAGCATTTT
many | TRBJ1-1 | - | TRBV6-1 | 13 | CASSRLGDTEAFF | TGTGCCAGCAGTCGACTTGGGGACACTGAAGCTTTCTTT
- | TRBJ2-7 | - | TRBV27 | 13 | CASSLPGPGVQYF | TGTGCCAGCAGTTTACCGGGTCCCGGGGTGCAGTACTTC